Below are 28 T cell receptor beta chains sequenced from a single sample in a study of cytomegalovirus exposure and HLA in healthy donors. The repertoire was sequenced with immunoSEQ multiplex PCR; TCRdb's copy has only in-frame clones and lacks some. In the table there are some 140,000 clones, approximately 86% of which are singletons. Sequencing input: PBMCs. These receptors originate from a man between 18 and 35 years old in good health and CMV-seropositive.

This clone has just a few counts. This specimen includes other DNA sequences encoding the same CDR3. The rearrangement uses TRBV7-2 and TRBJ1-5; 7 bases align to TRBD1. Unmatched junction bases numbered 3, after V lost 3 bases and J lost 7 bases. This CDR3 has 13 amino acids. Germline loops: CDR1 SGHTA, CDR2 FQGNSA. DNA of the CDR3: TGTGCCAGCAGCTTCCAGGGGGGACAGCCCCAGCATTTT. It is translated as CASSFQGGQPQHF. The complete variable domain, with remaining parts taken from reference TRBV7-2 and TRBJ1-5, reads GAGVSQSPSNKVTEKGKDVELRCDPISGHTALYWYRQSLGQGLEFLIYFQGNSAPDKSGLPSDRFSAERTGGSVSTLTIQRTQQEDSAVYLCASSFQGGQPQHFGDGTRLSIL.

This chain uses TRBV19 with TRBJ1-4, with D perhaps TRBD1 (6 bases). This CDR3 is 16 amino acids long. Germline values: CDR1 LNHDA, CDR2 SQIVND (reference sequence). V gave up 3 bases and J gave up 8 bases, with 19 bases separating them. CDR3: CASSISYRIGQEKLFF. CDR3 coding DNA: TGTGCCAGTAGTATTTCTTATAGGATCGGACAGGAAAAACTGTTTTTT. Variable domain in full (rest from reference TRBV19 and TRBJ1-4): DGGITQSPKYLFRKEGQNVTLSCEQNLNHDAMYWYRQDPGQGLRLIYYSQIVNDFQKGDIAEGYSVSREKKESFPLTVTSAQKNPTAFYLCASSISYRIGQEKLFFGSGTQLSVL.

V and J are TRBV5-1 and TRBJ2-1, with 9 bases aligning to TRBD2. The CDR3 sequence is 16 residues long. The trim removed 2 bases at V and 2 bases at J, leaving 5 bases unmatched. Germline V gene data show CDR1 as SGHRS and CDR2 as YFSETQ. CDR3 residues: CASSLGRGGPYNEQFF. CDR3 nucleotide sequence: TGCGCCAGCAGCTTAGGGCGGGGGGGCCCCTACAATGAGCAGTTCTTC.

This clone was seen only once. J is TRBJ1-1 and V is TRBV30, with 7 positions matching TRBD1. Per germline, CDR1 GTSNPN and CDR2 SVGIG (reference sequence). V dropped 0 bases and J dropped 5; count of bases not matched to a gene: 3. The CDR3 spans 13 residues. CDR3 in DNA: TGTGCCTGGAGTGTACTCAGGGGGACTGAAGCTTTCTTT. Translated: CAWSVLRGTEAFF.

CDR3 DNA sequence: TGTGCCAGCAAGAATAGGGACAGGGAAACAGGGGAGCAGTACTTC. Translation gives CASKNRDRETGEQYF. J is TRBJ2-7 and V is TRBV6-1; TRBD1 aligns across 9 bases. J was trimmed by 7 bases and V by 7 bases; bases with no gene match: 14. The germline V gene encodes CDR1 MNHNS and CDR2 SASEGT. The CDR3 has 15 residues.

The chain links TRBV5-1 to TRBJ1-1; 7 bases are shared with TRBD1. Trimming removed 4 bases from V and 5 bases from J; junction bases left unmatched: 8. Germline-derived CDR1 and CDR2 are SGHRS and YFSETQ. This CDR3 has 14 amino acids. CDR3 loop: CASSLTGVETEAFF. The CDR3 DNA sequence: TGCGCCAGCAGCCTTACAGGGGTAGAAACTGAAGCTTTCTTT.

The chain couples TRBV2 to TRBJ2-5; 9 bases map to TRBD2. The germline gives CDR1 SNHLY, CDR2 FYNNEI. The CDR3 has 14 residues. The ends lost 2 bases at V and 3 bases at J; junction bases unmatched: 1. The chain's CDR3 is CASSELAGKETQYF. For the CDR3, the DNA is TGTGCCAGCAGTGAACTAGCGGGGAAAGAGACCCAGTACTTC.

The chain carries TRBV18 and TRBJ1-1; 8 bases align to TRBD1. Germline assignment: CDR1 KGHSH and CDR2 LQKENI. V lost 6 bases, J lost 0 bases, and 6 bases stayed unmatched. The CDR3 is made up of 15 amino acids. CDR3 bases: TGTGCCAGCTCCGGACAGGGTGGCCTGAACACTGAAGCTTTCTTT. Its translation is CASSGQGGLNTEAFF.

V usage is TRBV4-3 and J usage is TRBJ2-3; D not certain. CDR1 is LGHNA and CDR2 is YSLEER in the germline V gene. With 0 bases removed from V and 3 bases from J, the gap between germline ends came to 4 bases. The CDR3 runs 13 residues. The CDR3 nucleotides are TGCGCCAGCAGCCAAGAAGCAACAGATACGCAGTATTTT. It codes for CASSQEATDTQYF.

V is TRBV10-3 and J is TRBJ1-2, with a possible D match to TRBD1 (5 bases). Per the germline V gene, CDR1 is ENHRY and CDR2 is SYGVKD. The ends were cut back, 4 bases at V and 2 bases at J, with 20 bases in the middle. This CDR3 region has 17 residues. The chain's CDR3 is CAISGGTGDSENYGYTF. DNA of the CDR3: TGTGCCATCAGTGGTGGGACTGGGGACTCCGAGAACTATGGCTACACCTTC.

The chain couples TRBV6-5 to TRBJ2-6, with unresolved D. The V gene lost 0 bases and the J gene lost 0 bases, with 6 bases spanning the gap. The germline V gene has CDR1 MNHEY and CDR2 SVGAGI. The CDR3 is 16 residues long. The CDR3 is CASSYSLISGANVLTF. For the CDR3, the DNA is TGTGCCAGCAGTTACTCGCTAATCTCTGGGGCCAACGTCCTGACTTTC.

The chain uses TRBV10-2 and TRBJ2-3; 7 positions agree with TRBD2. Germline V CDR1 and CDR2: WSHSY, SAAADI. The CDR3 totals 13 residues. The junction had 10 bases not matched to a gene; V was cut back by 3 bases and J by 13 bases. The CDR3 region is CASSENGGTNKYF. The CDR3 DNA reads TGCGCCAGCAGTGAAAACGGGGGGACCAATAAGTATTTT.

The rearrangement joins TRBV18 to TRBJ1-1; 7 bases match TRBD1. The CDR3 extends over 15 amino acids. Germline CDR1 reads KGHSH; CDR2 reads LQKENI. The junction had 7 bases not matched to a gene; V was cut back by 3 bases and J by 3 bases. The CDR3 sequence: CASSPRQGLDTEAFF. CDR3 nucleotide sequence: TGTGCCAGCTCACCTAGACAGGGCTTGGACACTGAAGCTTTCTTT.

The J gene is TRBJ2-3, the V gene TRBV19; tentatively, D is TRBD1 (5 bases). There are 14 residues in the CDR3. Per germline, CDR1 LNHDA and CDR2 SQIVND (reference sequence). V lost 6 bases, J lost 1 base, and 11 bases lay in between. The CDR3 loop reads CASRRVGGTDTQYF. In DNA form, the CDR3 reads TGTGCCAGTAGACGTGTAGGGGGCACAGATACGCAGTATTTT.

The chain joins TRBV29-1 to TRBJ2-1; maybe TRBD2 (6 bases). V lost 4 bases, J lost 8 bases, and 12 bases lay in between. The germline V gene has CDR1 SQVTM and CDR2 ANQGSEA. The CDR3 is 12 amino acids. For the CDR3, the DNA is TGCAGCGTTGTATCTTGGAGGGATGAGCAGTTCTTC. Its translation: CSVVSWRDEQFF.

This clone was detected only a few times. The chain employs TRBV5-1 and TRBJ1-5; D gene unclear. Germline V gives CDR1 SGHRS, CDR2 YFSETQ. The CDR3 loop spans 13 amino acids. Trimming shortened V by 4 bases and J by 6 bases, and 11 bases separated the two germline ends. The CDR3 reads CASSAGIGQPQHF. Written as DNA, the CDR3 is TGCGCCAGCAGCGCCGGGATAGGTCAGCCCCAGCATTTT. The variable domain in full, completed from reference TRBV5-1 and TRBJ1-5, reads KAGVTQTPRYLIKTRGQQVTLSCSPISGHRSVSWYQQTPGQGLQFLFEYFSETQRNKGNFPGRFSGRQFSNSRSEMNVSTLELGDSALYLCASSAGIGQPQHFGDGTRLSIL.

This rearrangement joins TRBV4-3 to TRBJ2-3; D unresolved. CDR3 size: 17 residues. Germline V gives CDR1 LGHNA, CDR2 YSLEER. Trimming removed 3 bases at V and 0 bases at J, with 16 bases between. For the CDR3, the DNA is TGCGCCAGCAGCCAGGCCATGGTTCCCCCAAGCACAGATACGCAGTATTTT. This gives the protein CASSQAMVPPSTDTQYF.

The V call is TRBV5-1, the J call TRBJ2-1, with TRBD1 matching over 7 bases. J lost 4 bases, V lost 3 bases, and 10 bases had no gene match. The germline V gene encodes CDR1 SGHRS and CDR2 YFSETQ. CDR3 length equals 16 residues. CDR3 sequence: CASSSYYRGRYNEQFF. CDR3 DNA sequence: TGCGCCAGCAGCTCATACTACAGGGGCCGATACAATGAGCAGTTCTTC.

The chain uses TRBV7-2 and TRBJ1-1, with D unresolved. The V gene's germline CDR1 is SGHTA and CDR2 FQGNSA. The CDR3 has 15 residues. Trimming left V 5 bases short and J 5 bases short, with 18 bases between. CDR3 loop: CASSPYTHQVTEAFF. The CDR3 nucleotides are TGTGCCAGCAGCCCGTATACACATCAAGTAACTGAAGCTTTCTTT.

The rearrangement links TRBV18 to TRBJ1-5; D gene ambiguous. The V gene's germline CDR1 is KGHSH and CDR2 LQKENI. Between the trimmed V and J ends, which lost 0 bases and 1 base, there was a span of 4 bases. This CDR3 has 14 residues. Here the CDR3 reads CASSPPLSNQPQHF. CDR3 bases: TGTGCCAGCTCACCACCGCTAAGCAATCAGCCCCAGCATTTT.

The DNA of the CDR3 is TGTGCCAGCAGCTTAGCCAGACAGCTAGCCAAAAACATTCAGTACTTC. Protein sequence: CASSLARQLAKNIQYF. The rearrangement uses TRBV7-9 and TRBJ2-4; weak D call: TRBD1 (5 bases). This CDR3 spans 16 amino acids. Trimming shortened V by 0 bases and J by 0 bases, and 9 bases separated the two germline ends. CDR1 and CDR2 from the germline V gene are SEHNR and FQNEAQ (reference sequence).

The chain employs TRBV4-3 and TRBJ1-1, with 9 bases fitting TRBD1. Germline loops: CDR1 LGHNA, CDR2 YSLEER. The CDR3 has 15 amino acids. The junction had 1 base not matched to a gene; V was cut back by 2 bases and J by 0 bases. The CDR3 is CASSQRDRVNTEAFF. The CDR3 nucleotides are TGCGCCAGCAGCCAAAGGGACAGGGTGAACACTGAAGCTTTCTTT.

The chain links TRBV6-5 to TRBJ1-3, with D maybe TRBD1 (6 bases). Germline values: CDR1 MNHEY, CDR2 SVGAGI. The CDR3 runs 14 residues. V lost 5 bases, J lost 0 bases, and 8 bases lay in between. CDR3 loop: CASSNRVSGNTIYF. DNA for the CDR3: TGTGCCAGCAGTAACAGGGTCTCTGGAAACACCATATATTTT.

The V call is TRBV4-3, the J call TRBJ2-7; 9 nucleotides line up with TRBD2. The V gene end was trimmed by 0 bases and the J gene end by 7 bases; junction bases not matched to a gene: 10. The germline V gene encodes CDR1 LGHNA and CDR2 YSLEER. This CDR3 has 16 amino acids. The CDR3 region has the DNA TGCGCCAGCAGCCAAGATCCGAGCGGGGGGCCGTGGGAGCAGTACTTC. This encodes CASSQDPSGGPWEQYF.

The V call is TRBV19, the J call TRBJ1-6; D might be TRBD1 (6 bases). The germline V gene has CDR1 LNHDA and CDR2 SQIVND (reference sequence). CDR3 length: 15 amino acids. Trimming removed 3 bases from V and 3 bases from J, with 9 bases in between. CDR3 nucleotides: TGTGCCAGTAGTATGGGGGGGCTCTATAATTCACCCCTCCACTTT. Its translation: CASSMGGLYNSPLHF.

This clone appeared a single time. The CDR3 sequence: CASSLTRGTGLLAGRADTQYF. DNA for the CDR3: TGCGCCAGCAGCCTCACAAGGGGGACAGGGCTCCTAGCGGGCCGGGCAGATACGCAGTATTTT. The chain has TRBV5-1 and TRBJ2-3; perhaps TRBD1 as D (9 bases). The CDR3 extends over 21 amino acids. Per the germline V gene, CDR1 is SGHRS and CDR2 is YFSETQ. Trimming removed 4 bases from V and 4 bases from J, with 34 bases in between. Based on the CDR3 plus reference TRBV5-1 and TRBJ2-3, the full variable domain is KAGVTQTPRYLIKTRGQQVTLSCSPISGHRSVSWYQQTPGQGLQFLFEYFSETQRNKGNFPGRFSGRQFSNSRSEMNVSTLELGDSALYLCASSLTRGTGLLAGRADTQYFGPGTRLTVL.

This chain uses TRBV5-1 with TRBJ2-7; TRBD1 aligns across 9 bases. J lost 4 bases, V lost 6 bases, and 11 bases had no gene match. The CDR3 sequence is 15 residues long. CDR1 is SGHRS and CDR2 is YFSETQ in the germline V gene. The CDR3 coding sequence is TGCGCCAGCACCCTTGGGGACAGGGCAGGGTACGAGCAGTACTTC. Translation: CASTLGDRAGYEQYF.

In DNA, the CDR3 is TGTGCCAGCTCACCACAGAGCTCCTACAATGAGCAGTTCTTC. Amino acid sequence: CASSPQSSYNEQFF. The chain combines TRBV18 with TRBJ2-1; D gene unclear. Germline V gene data show CDR1 as KGHSH and CDR2 as LQKENI. The V end was cut by 1 base, the J end by 0 bases, with 4 bases between. This CDR3 region has 14 residues. The full variable domain, rest sourced from reference TRBV18 and TRBJ2-1, is NAGVMQNPRHLVRRRGQEARLRCSPMKGHSHVYWYRQLPEEGLKFMVYLQKENIIDESGMPKERFSAEFPKEGPSILRIQQVVRGDSAAYFCASSPQSSYNEQFFGPGTRLTVL.